This T cell receptor (beta chain) was recovered during a study of T cells in Graves' hyperthyroidism and ophthalmopathy. Study context: Peripheral blood sampling occurred at initial diagnosis, before any treatment.

The CDR3 spans 14 residues. Trimming cost V 6 bases and J 4 bases, with 13 bases left between them. The germline gives CDR1 MNHEY, CDR2 SVGAGI. For this clonotype: Its target is unknown.

The source material, RNA transcripts, was used to amplify TCR beta CDR3 regions. The HTBI primer set served for first-round RT-PCR of the TCR CDR3. TCRdb re-called the multiplex PCR reads with MiXCR, one entry per CDR3 protein. The repertoire includes roughly 350,000 distinct CDR3 sequences, about 13% of them detected once, and approximately 35% sits in the top ten. General study points: Ophthalmopathy was model-predicted a median approximately 6.9 months pre-onset.

Researchers barred patients who had uncontrolled infection, other autoimmune disease, pregnancy or lactation. The source is a woman in her 40s with Graves' ophthalmopathy. The chain joins TRBV6-5 to TRBJ1-5; tentatively, D is TRBD1 (5 bases). Sequencing was performed on blood. CDR3 sequence (DNA): TGTGCCAGCAGACGGGGGATGGGAAATCAGCCCCAGCATTTT. Protein sequence: CASRRGMGNQPQHF.